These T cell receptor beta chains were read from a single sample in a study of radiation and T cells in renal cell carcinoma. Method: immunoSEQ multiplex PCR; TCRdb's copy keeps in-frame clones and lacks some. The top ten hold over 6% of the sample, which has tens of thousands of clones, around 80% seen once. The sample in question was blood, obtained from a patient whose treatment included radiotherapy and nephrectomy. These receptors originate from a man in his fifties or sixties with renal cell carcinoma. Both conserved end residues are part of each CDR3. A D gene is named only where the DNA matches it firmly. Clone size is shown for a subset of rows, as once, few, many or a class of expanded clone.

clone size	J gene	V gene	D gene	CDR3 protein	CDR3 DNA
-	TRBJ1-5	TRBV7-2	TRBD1	CASSLRGLNQPQHF	TGTGCCAGCAGCTTGAGGGGGCTCAATCAGCCCCAGCATTTT
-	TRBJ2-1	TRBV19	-	CASTDWKGSSYNEQFF	TGTGCCAGTACTGACTGGAAAGGGAGCTCCTACAATGAGCAGTTCTTC
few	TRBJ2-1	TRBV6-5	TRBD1	CASWGRGQNEQFF	TGTGCCAGCTGGGGCAGGGGGCAGAATGAGCAGTTCTTC
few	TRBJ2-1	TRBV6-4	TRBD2	CASSEVAGGPDEQFF	TGTGCCAGCAGTGAAGTCGCGGGAGGGCCAGATGAGCAGTTCTTC
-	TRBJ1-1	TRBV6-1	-	CASSAPEMNTEAFF	TGTGCCAGCAGTGCCCCAGAAATGAACACTGAAGCTTTCTTT
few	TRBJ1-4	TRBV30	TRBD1	CAWGQGLNEKLFF	TGTGCCTGGGGACAGGGACTAAATGAAAAACTGTTTTTT
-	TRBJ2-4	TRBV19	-	CASSRREQNIQYF	TGTGCCAGTAGTAGACGGGAGCAGAACATTCAGTACTTC
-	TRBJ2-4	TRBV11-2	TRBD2	CASSPGLAGGPHPYF	TGTGCCAGCAGCCCGGGACTAGCGGGGGGGCCCCACCCGTACTTC
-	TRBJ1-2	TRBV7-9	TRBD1	CASSPRQGADYGYTF	TGTGCCAGCAGCCCCAGACAGGGGGCTGACTATGGCTACACCTTC
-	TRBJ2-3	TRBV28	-	CASSLGARTDTQYF	TGTGCCAGCAGTTTGGGCGCGAGGACAGATACGCAGTATTTT
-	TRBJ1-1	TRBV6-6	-	CASSYGGLDRNTEAFF	TGTGCCAGCAGTTATGGGGGGTTAGACCGGAACACTGAAGCTTTCTTT
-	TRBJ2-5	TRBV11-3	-	CASSLGGRESETQYF	TGTGCCAGCAGCTTAGGGGGCCGGGAGAGCGAGACCCAGTACTTC
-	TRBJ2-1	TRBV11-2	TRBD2	CASSHSGTSGGDEQFF	TGTGCCAGCAGCCATTCCGGGACTAGCGGGGGGGATGAGCAGTTCTTC
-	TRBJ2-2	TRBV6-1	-	CASSEWPSHDGELFF	TGTGCCAGCAGTGAATGGCCTAGTCATGACGGGGAGCTGTTTTTT
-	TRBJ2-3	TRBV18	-	CASSLMYADTQYF	TGTGCCAGCTCACTTATGTATGCAGATACGCAGTATTTT
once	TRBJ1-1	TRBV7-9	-	CASSPLSGTEAFF	TGTGCCAGCAGCCCTCTAAGCGGCACTGAAGCTTTCTTT
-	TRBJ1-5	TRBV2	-	CASSPTGYSNQPQHF	TGTGCCAGCAGTCCTACTGGATATAGCAATCAGCCCCAGCATTTT
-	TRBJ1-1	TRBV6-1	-	CASRQVGDTEAFF	TGTGCCAGCCGCCAGGTGGGAGACACTGAAGCTTTCTTT
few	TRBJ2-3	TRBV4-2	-	CASSETRWPTDTQYF	TGTGCCAGCAGCGAAACCCGGTGGCCCACAGATACGCAGTATTTT
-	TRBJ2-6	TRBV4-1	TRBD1	CAPFRGTGGRSGANVLTF	TGCGCCCCTTTCCGGGGGACAGGGGGTCGTTCTGGGGCCAACGTCCTGACTTTC
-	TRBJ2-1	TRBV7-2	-	CASSPAGGAEQFF	TGTGCCAGCAGCCCCGCCGGAGGAGCTGAGCAGTTCTTC